This T cell receptor (beta chain) came from a study of molecular identifiers for immune sequencing clone quantification. Background on the study: In the replicates, RNA derived from around 20,000 or 100,000 naive CD8 cells was divided into five parts, and four were sequenced.

Making the bulk TCR libraries relied on previously described methods and listed TCR primers. TCRdb reanalysed the PCR reads using MiXCR and keeps one entry per CDR3 protein. The sample consists of 62,000 or so distinct CDR3 sequences, around 18% of them appearing once. In this sample, this clonotype turned up many times. The sequencing sample was made of naive CD8+ T cells from blood, with Jurkat cell RNA spiked in. Subset defined: FACS-sorted CD8+CD4-CCR7+CD45RA+ naive T cells. The receptor was derived from a human donor in good health. Some libraries in this study had Jurkat cell RNA spiked in.

CDR3 amino acids: CASSLGQGGQPQHF. As DNA, the CDR3 is TGTGCCAGCAGCTTGGGACAGGGAGGGCAGCCCCAGCATTTT. The chain couples TRBV5-6 to TRBJ1-5; 7 bases align to TRBD1. V lost 0 bases, J lost 7 bases, and 4 bases stayed unmatched. Per the germline V gene, CDR1 is SGHDT and CDR2 is YYEEEE. CDR3 length: 14 amino acids. The full variable domain, in which reference TRBV5-6 and TRBJ1-5 provide the parts outside the CDR3, is DAGVTQSPTHLIKTRGQQVTLRCSPKSGHDTVSWYQQALGQGPQFIFQYYEEEERQRGNFPDRFSGHQFPNYSSELNVNALLLGDSALYLCASSLGQGGQPQHFGDGTRLSIL.